The rows below give T cell receptor beta chains drawn from one sample of a study of follicular helper T cells after annual influenza vaccination. Here immunoSEQ multiplex PCR was the method, and the copy in TCRdb shows in-frame clones only, minus some. The sample consists of about 6,600 clones, 75% to 90% of them appearing once. The specimen comprised CXCR5- memory CD4+ T cells sorted from blood, sampled 7 days after influenza vaccination. The receptors originated from an adult who received the influenza vaccine. The CDR3 runs from the conserved cysteine through the conserved F or W. The D gene is left open where the match is weak. Only part of the rows carry a size: once, few, many, or a class if the clone is expanded.

DNA: TGTGCCAGCAGTTACTCGAGGGAGGGCTATGAGCAGTTCTTC
CDR3: CASSYSREGYEQFF
size: .
V: TRBV6-5
D: TRBD2
J: TRBJ2-1

DNA: TGCGCCAGCAGCCAAGATGGGGGGACAGGGGAGGATGAAGCTTTCTTT
CDR3: CASSQDGGTGEDEAFF
size: .
V: TRBV4-1
D: TRBD1
J: TRBJ1-1

DNA: TGTGCCAGCAGCGTAGGGGGAGCAAGAAACACCATATATTTT
CDR3: CASSVGGARNTIYF
size: few
V: TRBV9
D: .
J: TRBJ1-3

DNA: TGTGCCAGCAGTTACTCGAAAGGACAGGGGGTCCACGAGCAGTACTTC
CDR3: CASSYSKGQGVHEQYF
size: .
V: TRBV6-6
D: TRBD1
J: TRBJ2-7

DNA: TGTGCCGCGGGGGGGCAGTACAATGAGCAGTTCTTC
CDR3: CAAGGQYNEQFF
size: .
V: TRBV10-3
D: TRBD2
J: TRBJ2-1

DNA: TGCGCCAGCAGCTCTAACAGGGGGGCAACTAATGAAAAACTGTTTTTT
CDR3: CASSSNRGATNEKLFF
size: .
V: TRBV5-1
D: TRBD1
J: TRBJ1-4

DNA: TGTGCCAGCAGAGATGCCGGGACTAGAGATGAGCAGTTCTTC
CDR3: CASRDAGTRDEQFF
size: .
V: TRBV27
D: TRBD2
J: TRBJ2-1

DNA: TGTGCCAGCAGACTCAGGGGACAATCCTACAATGAGCAGTTCTTC
CDR3: CASRLRGQSYNEQFF
size: .
V: TRBV7-2
D: .
J: TRBJ2-1

DNA: TGCGCCAGCAGCCCTATTCCGGGGACAGGACTTGAAAAACTGTTTTTT
CDR3: CASSPIPGTGLEKLFF
size: .
V: TRBV5-1
D: TRBD1
J: TRBJ1-4

DNA: TGCGCCAGCAGCTTGGGAACTGCACTCCAAGAGACCCAGTACTTC
CDR3: CASSLGTALQETQYF
size: .
V: TRBV5-1
D: .
J: TRBJ2-5

DNA: TGCGCCAGCAGCGGTCACGGTCACAATTCACCCCTCCACTTT
CDR3: CASSGHGHNSPLHF
size: .
V: TRBV5-1
D: .
J: TRBJ1-6

DNA: TGTGCCAGCAGGAGTAGGGGGCTGGCTGAAGCTTTCTTT
CDR3: CASRSRGLAEAFF
size: .
V: TRBV6-5
D: TRBD1
J: TRBJ1-1

DNA: TGCAGTGCTTCGCCGCCCAATGGCTACACCTTC
CDR3: CSASPPNGYTF
size: .
V: TRBV20-1
D: .
J: TRBJ1-2

DNA: TGTGCCAGCAGCCCAACTACAGGGGGCGACTACGAGCAGTACTTC
CDR3: CASSPTTGGDYEQYF
size: .
V: TRBV5-4
D: TRBD1
J: TRBJ2-7

DNA: TGTGCCAGCGGAAAGGCAGGGAATAGCAATCAGCCCCAGCATTTT
CDR3: CASGKAGNSNQPQHF
size: .
V: TRBV2
D: .
J: TRBJ1-5

DNA: TGTGCCAGCAGCGTATCAGGCGGGGGTTATCGCACAGATACGCAGTATTTT
CDR3: CASSVSGGGYRTDTQYF
size: few
V: TRBV9
D: TRBD2
J: TRBJ2-3

DNA: TGTGCCAGCAGCCAAGATAGTTGGGGGGTGGGTCACAATGAGCAGTTCTTC
CDR3: CASSQDSWGVGHNEQFF
size: .
V: TRBV4-2
D: .
J: TRBJ2-1

DNA: TGTGCCAGCAGTGCCAGGACTAGCGGGGGGTACGAGCAGTACTTC
CDR3: CASSARTSGGYEQYF
size: .
V: TRBV6-5
D: TRBD2
J: TRBJ2-7

DNA: TGCAGCGTTGGGGGGACCTTTTCTCACACTGAAGCTTTCTTT
CDR3: CSVGGTFSHTEAFF
size: .
V: TRBV29-1
D: .
J: TRBJ1-1

DNA: TGTGCCAGCAGCTTCGGGACGGGTGAGCAGTACTTC
CDR3: CASSFGTGEQYF
size: .
V: TRBV7-9
D: .
J: TRBJ2-7

DNA: TGCGCCAGCAGCCAAGAAGTGAAAGCAGTTTCTGGAAACACCATATATTTT
CDR3: CASSQEVKAVSGNTIYF
size: .
V: TRBV4-3
D: .
J: TRBJ1-3

DNA: TGTGCCAGCAGTAGTGCTGAGGGCTATGGCTACACCTTC
CDR3: CASSSAEGYGYTF
size: .
V: TRBV7-2
D: .
J: TRBJ1-2

DNA: TGTGCCAGCAGCATTGGGACCGCAAGAGAGACCCAGTACTTC
CDR3: CASSIGTARETQYF
size: .
V: TRBV7-2
D: .
J: TRBJ2-5

DNA: TGTGCCAGCAGCTTCCAGGGGACCACTGAAGCTTTCTTT
CDR3: CASSFQGTTEAFF
size: once
V: TRBV5-5
D: .
J: TRBJ1-1

DNA: TGTGCCAGCAGCTTAGATACAGGGGTTAAAGCTTTCTTT
CDR3: CASSLDTGVKAFF
size: once
V: TRBV7-9
D: TRBD1
J: TRBJ1-1

DNA: TGTGCCAGCAGTGATGGGGACAGGGAGGGACAGCCCCAGCATTTT
CDR3: CASSDGDREGQPQHF
size: once
V: TRBV25-1
D: TRBD1
J: TRBJ1-5

DNA: TGTGCCAGCAGTGACTCGTCGCCAGGGGGCCCAGATACGCAGTATTTT
CDR3: CASSDSSPGGPDTQYF
size: .
V: TRBV6-4
D: TRBD1
J: TRBJ2-3

DNA: TGTGCCAGCAGCTTTAGGGGCAGGCTCAGGAGCTCCTATAATTCACCCCTCCACTTT
CDR3: CASSFRGRLRSSYNSPLHF
size: .
V: TRBV12-1
D: .
J: TRBJ1-6

DNA: TGTGCCAGCAGTCCTCCGGACAGGTGGGGGACCCAGTACTTC
CDR3: CASSPPDRWGTQYF
size: .
V: TRBV6-6
D: TRBD1
J: TRBJ2-5

DNA: TGTGCCAGCAGCTCCCGTGAGGGCTATGGCTACACCTTC
CDR3: CASSSREGYGYTF
size: .
V: TRBV7-6
D: .
J: TRBJ1-2

DNA: TGTGCCAGCAGCCAAGCAGACAGGAGGGAAACTGAAGCTTTCTTT
CDR3: CASSQADRRETEAFF
size: .
V: TRBV4-2
D: .
J: TRBJ1-1

DNA: TGTGCCAGCAGGGGACAGGGGTTGAACATTCAGTACTTC
CDR3: CASRGQGLNIQYF
size: once
V: TRBV6-5
D: TRBD1
J: TRBJ2-4

DNA: TGTGCCAGCACCAAACAAGGTGGCGGGGGGGAGACGGATACGCAGTATTTT
CDR3: CASTKQGGGGETDTQYF
size: once
V: TRBV6-8
D: TRBD2
J: TRBJ2-3

DNA: TGCGCCAGCAGCCCACACGCGACTAGCGGGGGAGGAGATACGCAGTATTTT
CDR3: CASSPHATSGGGDTQYF
size: .
V: TRBV4-3
D: TRBD2
J: TRBJ2-3

DNA: TGCGCCAGCAGCTCCCTCGGACAGGGCATCCAAGAGACCCAGTACTTC
CDR3: CASSSLGQGIQETQYF
size: .
V: TRBV5-1
D: TRBD1
J: TRBJ2-5

DNA: TGTGCCAGCAGCCCAGCGGGGGGAAACACCGGGGAGCTGTTTTTT
CDR3: CASSPAGGNTGELFF
size: .
V: TRBV5-5
D: TRBD2
J: TRBJ2-2

DNA: TGCGCCAGCAGTACTGGCCTCCCGGGCTACACCTTC
CDR3: CASSTGLPGYTF
size: .
V: TRBV5-1
D: .
J: TRBJ1-2

DNA: TGTGCCAGCAGCTTGGACAGACAAGAGACCCAGTACTTC
CDR3: CASSLDRQETQYF
size: .
V: TRBV11-3
D: .
J: TRBJ2-5

DNA: TGCGCCAGCAGCTCCGGGACCTACACCGGGGAGCTGTTTTTT
CDR3: CASSSGTYTGELFF
size: .
V: TRBV5-1
D: .
J: TRBJ2-2

DNA: TGTGCCAGCAGTTTCCGGGACGAGCAGTACTTC
CDR3: CASSFRDEQYF
size: few
V: TRBV6-6
D: .
J: TRBJ2-7

DNA: TGCGCCAGCAGCCAAGAGCAGGGGTCTGGGGCCAACGTCCTGACTTTC
CDR3: CASSQEQGSGANVLTF
size: .
V: TRBV4-3
D: .
J: TRBJ2-6

DNA: TGTGCCAGCAGTTACACTAATTCACCCCTCCACTTT
CDR3: CASSYTNSPLHF
size: few
V: TRBV21-1
D: .
J: TRBJ1-6

DNA: TGTGCCAGCAGCTTGGTGAGGAACTATGGCTACACCTTC
CDR3: CASSLVRNYGYTF
size: .
V: TRBV5-8
D: .
J: TRBJ1-2

DNA: TGTGCCAGCTCACCACCGGGACTAGCATCATACGAGCAGTACTTC
CDR3: CASSPPGLASYEQYF
size: .
V: TRBV18
D: TRBD2
J: TRBJ2-7

DNA: TGTGCCAGCAGCTTAGTATTCGGGGGGGCCGAGACCCAGTACTTC
CDR3: CASSLVFGGAETQYF
size: .
V: TRBV7-9
D: TRBD2
J: TRBJ2-5

DNA: TGTGCCAGCAGCTTAAGGGCAGGGAACACCGGGGAGCTGTTTTTT
CDR3: CASSLRAGNTGELFF
size: .
V: TRBV7-8
D: .
J: TRBJ2-2

DNA: TGTGCCAGCAGTGGCCGGGACAAGAAGAACTACGAGCAGTACTTC
CDR3: CASSGRDKKNYEQYF
size: .
V: TRBV6-1
D: .
J: TRBJ2-7

DNA: TGCGCCAGCAGCCGGCACAGAAACTCCTATAATTCACCCCTCCACTTT
CDR3: CASSRHRNSYNSPLHF
size: .
V: TRBV4-3
D: .
J: TRBJ1-6

DNA: TGTGCCAGCTTTAGGGATGGAGATAATTCACCCCTCCACTTT
CDR3: CASFRDGDNSPLHF
size: .
V: TRBV5-5
D: .
J: TRBJ1-6

DNA: TGTGCCAGCAGCTCTCTTGGACGGCGGCTTGAGGGCACTGAAGCTTTCTTT
CDR3: CASSSLGRRLEGTEAFF
size: .
V: TRBV7-2
D: .
J: TRBJ1-1

DNA: TGTGCCAGCAGTGAGGCTAGCGGGGTCAATGAGCAGTTCTTC
CDR3: CASSEASGVNEQFF
size: .
V: TRBV25-1
D: TRBD2
J: TRBJ2-1

DNA: TGTGCCAGCAGCGTAGTGGGCCCACCCGGGGAGCTGTTTTTT
CDR3: CASSVVGPPGELFF
size: .
V: TRBV9
D: .
J: TRBJ2-2

DNA: TGTGCCAGCAGCTTATGGAGCGGGGGGCTTATGAACACTGAAGCTTTCTTT
CDR3: CASSLWSGGLMNTEAFF
size: .
V: TRBV7-9
D: .
J: TRBJ1-1

DNA: TGTGCCAGCCGCCTAGCGGGGGGTAGCTACGAGCAGTACTTC
CDR3: CASRLAGGSYEQYF
size: .
V: TRBV5-8
D: TRBD2
J: TRBJ2-7

DNA: TGTGCCAGCACCCTCCCCAGGGGGCGTCGGGGGCGTACGCAGTATTTT
CDR3: CASTLPRGRRGRTQYF
size: few
V: TRBV5-6
D: TRBD1
J: TRBJ2-3

DNA: TGTGCCAGCAAACAGGGGGCTAGAGGAAACACCATATATTTT
CDR3: CASKQGARGNTIYF
size: once
V: TRBV27
D: TRBD1
J: TRBJ1-3

DNA: TGTGCCAGCAGCTTAAGAAGTAGGGACAGGGGCAACATTCAGTACTTC
CDR3: CASSLRSRDRGNIQYF
size: .
V: TRBV7-2
D: TRBD1
J: TRBJ2-4

DNA: TGTGCAAGCAGTTACCAGGGGGGGGGCACTGAAGCTTTCTTT
CDR3: CASSYQGGGTEAFF
size: .
V: TRBV6-5
D: TRBD1
J: TRBJ1-1

DNA: TGTGCCAGCAGCTTGGTCCAGGGGGGCTACACCTTC
CDR3: CASSLVQGGYTF
size: few
V: TRBV5-6
D: .
J: TRBJ1-2